This T cell receptor (beta chain) originates from a study of response to subunit inactivated influenza vaccine. The CDR3 sequence is 15 residues long. Germline assignment: CDR1 KGHDR and CDR2 SFDVKD. The junction had 4 bases not matched to a gene; V was cut back by 1 base and J by 2 bases. Study-level results: A suggestion made by the authors is that each seasonal influenza vaccination recruits few new T cells.

TCRdb reanalysed the RT-PCR reads using MiXCR and keeps one entry per CDR3 protein. The sample includes about 580,000 distinct CDR3 sequences, around 15% of them seen just once. In regard to this clonotype: What it binds is unknown.

This TCR was recovered from a man aged 45 to 65 who received an inactivated influenza vaccine. This chain joins TRBV24-1 and TRBJ2-7, with 7 bases aligning to TRBD2. The sequencing here drew on PBMCs from blood, taken 11 to 12 days after vaccination. This CDR3 reads CATSDFTGGTYEQYF. The CDR3 DNA sequence: TGTGCCACCAGTGATTTTACGGGAGGCACCTACGAGCAGTACTTC.